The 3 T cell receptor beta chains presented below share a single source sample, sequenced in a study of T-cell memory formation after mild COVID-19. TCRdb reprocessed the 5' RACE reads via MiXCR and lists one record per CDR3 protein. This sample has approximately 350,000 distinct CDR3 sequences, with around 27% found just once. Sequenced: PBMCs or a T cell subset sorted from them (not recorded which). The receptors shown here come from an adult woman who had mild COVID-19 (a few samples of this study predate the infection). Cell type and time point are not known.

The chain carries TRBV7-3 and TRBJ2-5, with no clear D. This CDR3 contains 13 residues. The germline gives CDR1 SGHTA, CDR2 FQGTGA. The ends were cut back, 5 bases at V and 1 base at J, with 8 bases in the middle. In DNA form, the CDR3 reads TGTGCCAGCAGCAAGAGCGTCCAAGAGACCCAGTACTTC. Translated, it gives CASSKSVQETQYF. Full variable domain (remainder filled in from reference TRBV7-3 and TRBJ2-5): GAGVSQTPSNKVTEKGKYVELRCDPISGHTALYWYRQSLGQGPEFLIYFQGTGAADDSGLPNDRFFAVRPEGSVSTLKIQRTERGDSAVYLCASSKSVQETQYFGPGTRLLVL.

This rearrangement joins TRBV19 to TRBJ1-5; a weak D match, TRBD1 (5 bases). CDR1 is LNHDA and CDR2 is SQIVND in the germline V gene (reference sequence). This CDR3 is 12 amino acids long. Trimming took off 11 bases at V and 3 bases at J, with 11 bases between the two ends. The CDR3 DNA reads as TGTGCCGCCGGGGGTGCCAATCAGCCCCAGCATTTT. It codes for CAAGGANQPQHF.

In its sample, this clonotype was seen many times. The DNA for the CDR3 is TGCAGCGCCCGGGGGTCGGGCAATCAGCCCCAGCATTTT. Its protein product is CSARGSGNQPQHF. The chain employs TRBV29-1 and TRBJ1-5; TRBD1 might be the D (5 bases). This CDR3 region has 13 residues. Germline CDR1 and CDR2: SQVTM and ANQGSEA. V lost 7 bases and J 2 bases, leaving 12 bases between the germline ends.